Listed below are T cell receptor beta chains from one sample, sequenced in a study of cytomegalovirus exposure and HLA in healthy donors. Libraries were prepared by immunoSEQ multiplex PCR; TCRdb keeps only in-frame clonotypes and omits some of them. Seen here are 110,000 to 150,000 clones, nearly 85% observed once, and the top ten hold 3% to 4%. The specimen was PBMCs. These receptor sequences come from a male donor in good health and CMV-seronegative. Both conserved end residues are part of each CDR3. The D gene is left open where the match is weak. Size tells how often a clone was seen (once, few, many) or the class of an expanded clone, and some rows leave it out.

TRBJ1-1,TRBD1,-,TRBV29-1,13,TGCAGCGTAGAGGGACAGATGAACACTGAAGCTTTCTTT,CSVEGQMNTEAFF
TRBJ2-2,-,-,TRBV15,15,TGTGCCACCAGCAGAGTAACAACGAACACCGGGGAGCTGTTTTTT,CATSRVTTNTGELFF
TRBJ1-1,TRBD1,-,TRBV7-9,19,TGTGCCAGCAGGTTTACTTCACTCTTAGGGGGCGCCGTGAACACTGAAGCTTTCTTT,CASRFTSLLGGAVNTEAFF
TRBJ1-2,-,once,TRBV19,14,TGTGCCACCTCATACCGGGAGTCGTCCGTAGGCTACACCTTC,CATSYRESSVGYTF
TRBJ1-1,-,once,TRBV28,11,TGTGCCAGCAGTTTGGGGCCCCAAGCTTTCTTT,CASSLGPQAFF
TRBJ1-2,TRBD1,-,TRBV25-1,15,TGTGCCAGCAGTGTGGACCTCAGGGGGCAGGATGGCTACACCTTC,CASSVDLRGQDGYTF
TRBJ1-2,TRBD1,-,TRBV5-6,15,TGTGCCAGCAGCGGACGGACAGGGGGTTGGTATGGCTACACCTTC,CASSGRTGGWYGYTF
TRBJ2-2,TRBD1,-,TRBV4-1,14,TGCGCCAGCAGCCATGCTACACAGGGGGTAGAGCTGTTTTTT,CASSHATQGVELFF
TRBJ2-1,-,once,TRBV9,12,TGTGCCAGCAGCGTACTTAACAATGAGCAGTTCTTC,CASSVLNNEQFF
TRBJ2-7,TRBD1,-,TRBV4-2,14,TGTGCCAGCAGCTGGTCGGGACAGTCCTACGAGCAGTACTTC,CASSWSGQSYEQYF
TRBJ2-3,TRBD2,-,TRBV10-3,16,TGTGCCATCCGGGCTAAGGAGCGGGATAACACAGATACGCAGTATTTT,CAIRAKERDNTDTQYF
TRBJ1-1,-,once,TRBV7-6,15,TGTGCCAGCAGCTTACGGGCAGGGGACCCCACTGAAGCTTTCTTT,CASSLRAGDPTEAFF
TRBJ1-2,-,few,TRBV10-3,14,TGTGCCATCAGTGAGGACAGAGTTAACTATGGCTACACCTTC,CAISEDRVNYGYTF
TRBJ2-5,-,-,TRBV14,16,TGTGCCAGCAGCCAAGATTTCAGGGGAAGGGGAGAGACCCAGTACTTC,CASSQDFRGRGETQYF
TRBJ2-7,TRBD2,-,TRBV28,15,TGTGCCAGCAGCGATTCGGGACTAGCGGTATACGAGCAGTACTTC,CASSDSGLAVYEQYF
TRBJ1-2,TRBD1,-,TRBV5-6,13,TGTGCCAGCGTCGCGCTACAGGGGGATGGCTACACCTTC,CASVALQGDGYTF
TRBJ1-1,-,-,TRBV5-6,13,TGTGCCAGCAGCTTGAAGCCCGCAACTGAAGCTTTCTTT,CASSLKPATEAFF
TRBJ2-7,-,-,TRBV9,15,TGTGCCAGCAGCGTAGGGCGGGACCTTTCCTACGAGCAGTACTTC,CASSVGRDLSYEQYF
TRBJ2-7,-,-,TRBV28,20,TGTGCCAGCAGTTTATCTAATTGGGGGGGCTACGATGCCTTACGGAACGAGCAGTACTTC,CASSLSNWGGYDALRNEQYF
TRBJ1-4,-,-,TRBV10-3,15,TGTGCCATCAGTGAGTCCTCAGGGCCTAATGAAAAACTGTTTTTT,CAISESSGPNEKLFF
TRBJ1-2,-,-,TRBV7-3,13,TGTGCCAGCAGCCCCGGGACTGCCTATGGCTACACCTTC,CASSPGTAYGYTF
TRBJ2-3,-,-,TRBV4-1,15,TGCGCCAGCAGCGCAATTAGCGCCCGCACAGATACGCAGTATTTT,CASSAISARTDTQYF
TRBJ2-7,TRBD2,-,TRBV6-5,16,TGTGCCAGCAGTTACCCGATAATAGCGGGAGGCTACGAGCAGTACTTC,CASSYPIIAGGYEQYF
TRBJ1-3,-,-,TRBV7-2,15,TGTGCCAGCAGCTTACAGGGGAGCTCTGGAAACACCATATATTTT,CASSLQGSSGNTIYF
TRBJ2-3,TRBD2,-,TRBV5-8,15,TGTGCCAGCAGCTTGGTCGGGGCGGGGGCAGATACGCAGTATTTT,CASSLVGAGADTQYF
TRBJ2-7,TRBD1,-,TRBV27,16,TGTGCCAGCAGTTCACGATTCGACAGGGGAAACAACGAGCAGTACTTC,CASSSRFDRGNNEQYF